What follows are 29 T cell receptor beta chains derived from one specimen sequenced in a study of blood T cell repertoires in COVID-19. Some clones are missing from TCRdb's copy, which holds only in-frame ones; the method was immunoSEQ multiplex PCR. The sample holds almost 350,000 clones; approximately 91% are singletons and the top ten take over 1%. Sequencing was carried out using PBMCs or T cells enriched from blood (not recorded which). The receptors stem from a woman aged 25 to 39 who had been exposed to COVID-19.

V and J are TRBV6-4 and TRBJ2-1; 8 bases are a match to TRBD2. With V trimmed by 3 bases and J by 8 bases, 9 bases remained unmatched. CDR1 and CDR2 (germline): MRHNA, SNTAGT. CDR3 length equals 15 residues. Here the CDR3 DNA reads TGTGCCAGCAGTGAAGTTAGCGGGATAAGAGATGAGCAGTTCTTC. As protein: CASSEVSGIRDEQFF.

The chain recombines TRBV5-1 with TRBJ2-3, with 7 bases matching TRBD2. Germline lookup yields CDR1 SGHRS and CDR2 YFSETQ. V was pared by 4 bases and J by 6 bases, with 5 bases of the junction left unmatched. The CDR3 totals 13 residues. The CDR3 loop is CASSGGDIDTQYF. The CDR3 DNA reads TGCGCCAGCAGCGGGGGGGATATCGATACGCAGTATTTT.

The DNA of the CDR3 is TGTGCCAGCAGTTTAGGTAGACTAGCGGGAGGTTCAAGCGAGCAGTACTTC. This translates into CASSLGRLAGGSSEQYF. The V call is TRBV27, the J call TRBJ2-7, with 13 bases aligning to TRBD2. V lost 2 bases and J lost 6; bases outside the gene matches: 10. The germline V gene has CDR1 MNHEY and CDR2 SMNVEV (reference sequence). The CDR3 totals 17 residues.

V gene TRBV28 combines with J gene TRBJ1-2; 8 bases match TRBD1. CDR1 and CDR2 from the germline V gene are MDHEN and SYDVKM. The CDR3 length is 15 residues. Losses at the gene ends were 1 base for V and 8 bases for J; bases not matched to a gene: 9. As DNA, the CDR3 is TGTGCCAGCAGTTTATTAGGTGGGCAGGGGGCGGGCTACACCTTC. Translating it yields CASSLLGGQGAGYTF.

The rearrangement links TRBV5-1 to TRBJ2-5, with 9 bases lining up with TRBD1. Germline-derived CDR1 and CDR2 are SGHRS and YFSETQ. CDR3 size: 15 residues. V shed 4 bases, J shed 5 bases, and the junction held 9 bases outside the gene matches. The CDR3 region has the DNA TGCGCCAGCAGCCTCAGTACAGGGGGCGGTGAGACCCAGTACTTC. This gives the protein CASSLSTGGGETQYF.

The CDR3 here is CASSPDRDEQYF. The DNA for the CDR3 is TGTGCCAGCAGTCCGGACAGGGACGAGCAGTACTTC. This sequence joins TRBV12-3 or TRBV12-4 and TRBJ2-7, with 8 nucleotides matching TRBD1. The CDR3 length is 12 residues. V shed 5 bases and J 5 bases; nucleotides not matched to a gene: 2.

This clone has just one count. The V gene is TRBV28, the J gene TRBJ1-4; TRBD1 matches at 8 bases. Germline V gives CDR1 MDHEN, CDR2 SYDVKM. Trimming took 5 bases from V and 8 from J; bases not matched to a gene: 4. This CDR3 spans 13 amino acids. Here the CDR3 reads CASSGQGWEKLFF. The CDR3 DNA reads TGTGCCAGCAGTGGACAGGGTTGGGAAAAACTGTTTTTT.

The J gene is TRBJ1-1, the V gene TRBV6-1, with D maybe TRBD1 (5 bases). The CDR3 covers 13 residues. CDR1 MNHNS and CDR2 SASEGT come from the germline V gene. V dropped 2 bases and J dropped 8 bases, with 12 bases sitting between them. The CDR3 DNA reads as TGTGCCAGCAGTGAAAGGGGCAAGATAGAAGCTTTCTTT. Encoded protein: CASSERGKIEAFF.

The V call is TRBV4-1, the J call TRBJ1-2; 8 bases map to TRBD1. The trim removed 0 bases at V and 7 bases at J, leaving 13 bases unmatched. This CDR3 is built from 17 residues. The V gene's germline CDR1 is MGHRA and CDR2 YSYEKL. CDR3 DNA: TGCGCCAGCAGCCAAGACGCTTCCGGGACAGGCTTTGTTGGCTACACCTTC. This translates into CASSQDASGTGFVGYTF.

This clone was recorded only once. The V gene is TRBV6-5, the J gene TRBJ1-2; D is uncertain. Germline values: CDR1 MNHEY, CDR2 SVGAGI. V was clipped by 2 bases and J by 4 bases, with 8 bases between them. This CDR3 region has 13 residues. The CDR3 DNA reads as TGTGCCAGCAGTTACGGGCAGTTCTATGGCTACACCTTC. Its translation is CASSYGQFYGYTF.

The chain has TRBV5-1 and TRBJ1-1; 8 nucleotides match TRBD1. The ends lost 2 bases at V and 4 bases at J; junction bases unmatched: 7. The CDR3 has 15 amino acids. Germline V gives CDR1 SGHRS, CDR2 YFSETQ. The CDR3 region has the DNA TGCGCCAGCAGCTTCACCGGACAGGGAGGCACTGAAGCTTTCTTT. It yields the protein CASSFTGQGGTEAFF.

V is TRBV5-1 and J is TRBJ1-2; D perhaps matches TRBD1 (6 bases). Trimming removed 4 bases at V and 1 base at J, with 20 bases between. In germline, CDR1 is SGHRS, CDR2 YFSETQ. The CDR3 runs to 17 residues. The CDR3 region is CASSLTGAGADNYGYTF. CDR3 in DNA: TGCGCCAGCAGCCTTACCGGAGCGGGGGCAGATAACTATGGCTACACCTTC.

The chain uses TRBV5-1 and TRBJ2-5; possibly TRBD1 for D (6 bases). Germline loops: CDR1 SGHRS, CDR2 YFSETQ. V was cut by 8 bases and J by 5 bases, with 16 bases left in between. The CDR3 is 13 amino acids. CDR3: CASHRGQGETQYF. The DNA of the CDR3 is TGCGCCAGTCACAGAGGGCAGGGGGAGACCCAGTACTTC.

This chain connects TRBV10-2 to TRBJ2-1, with D possibly being TRBD1 (6 bases). Germline CDR1 is WSHSY and CDR2 is SAAADI. V lost 8 bases and J lost 9, with 20 bases in between. The length of the CDR3 is 14 residues. The DNA for the CDR3 is TGCGCCAGCTCGGAACCGGGACAAGGGGGTGAGCAGTTCTTC. Protein sequence: CASSEPGQGGEQFF.

This sequence joins TRBV7-6 and TRBJ1-5; 8 bases are shared with TRBD1. The CDR3 runs 16 residues. V shed 3 bases, J shed 3 bases, and the junction held 7 bases outside the gene matches. Germline lookup yields CDR1 SGHVS and CDR2 FNYEAQ. This chain's CDR3 is CASSLGTGGTNQPQHF. For the CDR3, the DNA is TGTGCCAGCAGCTTGGGAACAGGGGGTACCAATCAGCCCCAGCATTTT.

V usage is TRBV7-8 and J usage is TRBJ1-1; the match to TRBD1 covers 12 bases. The CDR3 totals 18 residues. Trimming at V came to 7 bases and at J to 4 bases, leaving 16 bases not matched to a gene. Germline V gene lookup returns CDR1 SGHVS and CDR2 FQNEAQ. The CDR3 loop is CASMLNTGQGAWGTEAFF. CDR3 in DNA: TGTGCCAGCATGCTGAATACGGGACAGGGGGCCTGGGGCACTGAAGCTTTCTTT.

The rearrangement uses TRBV15 and TRBJ2-7; D possibly corresponds to TRBD2 (5 bases). CDR3 length: 15 residues. The germline V and J ends were trimmed by 1 base and 7 bases, with 17 bases remaining between them. Germline V lookup: CDR1 LNHNV, CDR2 YYDKDF (reference sequence). CDR3: CATSRVPSGGLEQYF. The DNA of the CDR3 is TGTGCCACCAGCAGAGTGCCCAGCGGTGGGTTAGAGCAGTACTTC.

The gene calls are TRBV18 and TRBJ1-3; 8 bases match TRBD1. The germline CDR1 and CDR2 sequences are KGHSH and LQKENI. V gave up 1 base and J gave up 4 bases; unmatched junction bases: 3. The CDR3 has 15 residues. CDR3 sequence: CASSPRQGSGNTIYF. DNA of the CDR3: TGTGCCAGCTCACCACGACAGGGGTCGGGAAACACCATATATTTT.

The chain is built from TRBV7-8 and TRBJ1-1; D uncertain. Trimming shortened V by 5 bases and J by 7 bases, and 14 bases separated the two germline ends. CDR1 is SGHVS and CDR2 is FQNEAQ in the germline V gene. CDR3 length equals 13 residues. The CDR3 spells CASSPLSGVEAFF. The CDR3 region has the DNA TGTGCCAGCAGCCCTCTCTCGGGAGTTGAAGCTTTCTTT.

This clone was observed a handful of times. The chain couples TRBV7-2 to TRBJ1-2; TRBD1 matches at 7 bases. Trimming took 1 base from V and 6 from J; bases not matched to a gene: 5. Germline lookup yields CDR1 SGHTA and CDR2 FQGNSA. The CDR3 extends over 14 amino acids. For the CDR3, the DNA is TGTGCCAGCAGCTTAGGACAGACAGGGCATGGCTACACCTTC. This translates into CASSLGQTGHGYTF.

To note about this clone: The junction does not match germline at one end; this may be a read error. V usage is TRBV18 and J usage is TRBJ2-3; D possibly corresponds to TRBD1 (5 bases). The length of the CDR3 is 15 residues. Germline loops: CDR1 KGHSH, CDR2 LQKENI. The DNA of the CDR3 is TGTGCCAGCTCCCCACGACAGCCTAGCACAGATACGCAGTATTTT. Translation gives CASSPRQPSTDTQYF.

The chain couples TRBV9 to TRBJ1-1, with D perhaps matching TRBD1 (6 bases). In germline, CDR1 is SGDLS, CDR2 YYNGEE. Between the trimmed V and J ends, which lost 4 bases and 4 bases, there was a span of 14 bases. The CDR3 contains 14 residues. The DNA for the CDR3 is TGTGCCAGCAGCCGAGGACAGAAAGGCACTGAAGCTTTCTTT. Its translation is CASSRGQKGTEAFF. The full variable domain, with the rest looked up from reference TRBV9 and TRBJ1-1, is DSGVTQTPKHLITATGQRVTLRCSPRSGDLSVYWYQQSLDQGLQFLIQYYNGEERAKGNILERFSAQQFPDLHSELNLSSLELGDSALYFCASSRGQKGTEAFFGQGTRLTVV.

The chain employs TRBV4-1 and TRBJ2-7, with a tentative D call TRBD1 (6 bases). The CDR3 extends over 15 amino acids. The germline CDR1 and CDR2 sequences are MGHRA and YSYEKL. V was pared by 4 bases and J by 2 bases, with 15 bases between. The CDR3 loop reads CASSRQLDRAYEQYF. CDR3 DNA: TGCGCCAGCAGCCGCCAGTTGGACAGAGCCTACGAGCAGTACTTC.

The V gene is TRBV10-3, the J gene TRBJ1-1; 11 positions match TRBD1. This CDR3 has 14 amino acids. Germline CDR1 reads ENHRY; CDR2 reads SYGVKD. After removal of 6 bases from V and 3 bases from J, the junction contained 3 bases not matched to a gene. For the CDR3, the DNA is TGTGCCATCAGGACGGGACAGGGGGACACTGAAGCTTTCTTT. It encodes CAIRTGQGDTEAFF.

The chain carries TRBV28 and TRBJ1-6; the D gene is possibly TRBD1 (6 bases). The CDR3 has 19 residues. V dropped 6 bases and J dropped 0 bases, with 21 bases sitting between them. CDR1 and CDR2 from the germline V gene are MDHEN and SYDVKM. CDR3 sequence reads: CASRPGGVSLSSYNSPLHF. The DNA for the CDR3 is TGTGCCAGCAGGCCTGGGGGCGTTAGCCTTAGCTCCTATAATTCACCCCTCCACTTT.

This clone has only a few counts. The chain joins TRBV19 to TRBJ1-5; possibly TRBD1 for D (6 bases). The V end lost 4 bases, the J end lost 7 bases, and 17 bases lay between the germline ends. Germline loops: CDR1 LNHDA, CDR2 SQIVND (reference sequence). The CDR3 length is 15 residues. Here the CDR3 DNA reads TGTGCCAGTAGTACCGACAGGTCAGGTTGGCAGCCCCAGCATTTT. Amino acids: CASSTDRSGWQPQHF. The whole variable domain, remainder taken from reference TRBV19 and TRBJ1-5, is DGGITQSPKYLFRKEGQNVTLSCEQNLNHDAMYWYRQDPGQGLRLIYYSQIVNDFQKGDIAEGYSVSREKKESFPLTVTSAQKNPTAFYLCASSTDRSGWQPQHFGDGTRLSIL.

This clone has just one count. CDR3 loop: CASSTGQMSTDTQYF. Here the CDR3 DNA reads TGTGCCAGTAGTACCGGACAGATGAGCACAGATACGCAGTATTTT. This rearrangement joins TRBV19 to TRBJ2-3, with a possible D match to TRBD1 (6 bases). The germline CDR1 and CDR2 sequences are LNHDA and SQIVND (reference sequence). The ends were cut back, 4 bases at V and 0 bases at J, with 11 bases in the middle. The CDR3 extends over 15 amino acids.

The chain employs TRBV27 and TRBJ1-1; 8 nucleotides align to TRBD1. CDR3 length equals 16 residues. Losses at the gene ends were 2 bases for V and 7 bases for J; bases not matched to a gene: 12. Germline CDR1 reads MNHEY; CDR2 reads SMNVEV (reference sequence). In DNA form, the CDR3 reads TGTGCCAGCAGTTTACTCCCCCAGGGGGCTTGGAATGAAGCTTTCTTT. It encodes CASSLLPQGAWNEAFF.

V usage is TRBV18 and J usage is TRBJ2-1, with TRBD2 identical over 10 bases. J lost 0 bases, V lost 3 bases, and 11 bases had no gene match. The CDR3 runs to 19 residues. Germline CDR1 and CDR2: KGHSH and LQKENI. CDR3 nucleotides: TGTGCCAGCTCACCTTGGTGGGGTAGCGGGAGGTACTCCTACAATGAGCAGTTCTTC. Amino acid sequence: CASSPWWGSGRYSYNEQFF.